These 23 T cell receptor beta chains share one sample of origin, sequenced in a study of T-cell reconstitution after alpha-beta-depleted transplantation in children. TCRbeta library preparation incorporated unique molecular identifiers. TCRdb redid the calling of the PCR reads with MiXCR, one entry per CDR3 protein. The data show 530,000 or so distinct CDR3 sequences, about a quarter seen once. The sample in question was PBMCs, obtained before TCRalphabeta/CD19-depleted stem cell transplant. The receptors derive from a boy in the first two years of life with Wiskott-Aldrich syndrome, due to receive a stem cell transplant.

V usage is TRBV6-1 and J usage is TRBJ2-2; the match to TRBD2 covers 7 bases. The CDR3 has 15 residues. CDR1 is MNHNS, CDR2 SASEGT, per germline. The V gene end was trimmed by 1 base and the J gene end by 9 bases; junction bases not matched to a gene: 8. CDR3 sequence: CASSEDGDYFWELFF. CDR3 DNA sequence: TGTGCCAGCAGTGAAGATGGGGACTATTTTTGGGAGCTGTTTTTT.

The CDR3 DNA sequence: TGTGCCACCAGTCCTAGCGGGAGAAGAGGTGAGCAGTTCTTC. Translating gives CATSPSGRRGEQFF. The chain recombines TRBV24-1 with TRBJ2-1; 10 nucleotides align to TRBD2. V trimming: 6 bases; J trimming: 9 bases; junction bases outside the gene matches: 7. Germline V gene sequence: CDR1 KGHDR, CDR2 SFDVKD. The CDR3 spans 14 residues.

V and J are TRBV27 and TRBJ2-1; 12 bases fit TRBD1. This CDR3 has 14 residues. In germline, CDR1 is MNHEY, CDR2 SMNVEV (reference sequence). V lost 5 bases to trimming and J lost 13 bases; unmatched junction nucleotides: 9. The CDR3 region is CASSPGTGGASQFF. CDR3 DNA: TGTGCCAGCAGTCCAGGGACAGGGGGCGCTAGCCAGTTCTTC.

The rearrangement links TRBV25-1 to TRBJ2-7, with 7 bases aligning to TRBD2. Germline V gene lookup returns CDR1 MGHDK and CDR2 SYGVNS. This CDR3 spans 14 amino acids. The junction had 9 bases not matched to a gene; V was cut back by 6 bases and J by 4 bases. The CDR3: CASSNRLGGYEQYF. DNA for the CDR3: TGTGCCAGCAGCAACCGACTGGGGGGGTACGAGCAGTACTTC.

The chain has TRBV11-2 and TRBJ1-6; D is uncertain. CDR1 SGHAT and CDR2 FQNNGV come from the germline V gene. The V and J ends lost 8 bases and 4 bases respectively, with 9 bases between them. The CDR3 is made up of 13 amino acids. The CDR3 protein is CASCRRYNSPLHF. The CDR3 nucleotides are TGTGCCAGCTGCCGGAGATATAATTCACCCCTCCACTTT.

The V call is TRBV7-9, the J call TRBJ2-7; a possible D gene is TRBD1 (5 bases). The CDR3 has 13 residues. Trimming removed 1 base from V and 5 bases from J, with 9 bases in between. The germline V gene has CDR1 SEHNR and CDR2 FQNEAQ (reference sequence). The CDR3 sequence is CASSLGRVHEQYF. CDR3 DNA sequence: TGTGCCAGCAGCTTAGGCAGGGTCCACGAGCAGTACTTC.

J is TRBJ2-7 and V is TRBV28; D is ambiguous. This CDR3 spans 12 amino acids. Per germline, CDR1 MDHEN and CDR2 SYDVKM. Trimming removed 5 bases from V and 7 bases from J, with 12 bases in between. DNA of the CDR3: TGTGCCAGCAGTCGCATCTCAAGGGAGCAGTACTTC. It codes for CASSRISREQYF.

This clonotype was seen a handful of times. The chain combines TRBV20-1 with TRBJ1-1; D possibly corresponds to TRBD1 (6 bases). The germline V and J ends were trimmed by 6 bases and 5 bases, with 13 bases remaining between them. Germline CDR1 is DFQATT and CDR2 is SNEGSKA (reference sequence). The CDR3 runs 12 residues. The CDR3 DNA is TGCAGTGCCGGACAGCTAAGGACTGAAGCTTTCTTT. Amino acid sequence: CSAGQLRTEAFF.

This clonotype was detected a few times. The V and J genes are TRBV5-1 and TRBJ2-5; either TRBD1 or TRBD2 may supply D (5 bases each). The V gene's germline CDR1 is SGHRS and CDR2 YFSETQ. This CDR3 has 14 residues. With 4 bases removed from V and 5 bases from J, the gap between germline ends came to 15 bases. The CDR3 sequence: CASSPSRGWETQYF. The CDR3 region has the DNA TGCGCCAGCAGCCCATCCCGGGGCTGGGAGACCCAGTACTTC.

This clonotype was counted between two and nine times. The chain recombines TRBV5-4 with TRBJ2-3; maybe TRBD1 (5 bases). Trimming cost V 6 bases and J 5 bases, with 16 bases left between them. This CDR3 is built from 14 residues. CDR1 SGHNT and CDR2 YYREEE come from the germline V gene (reference sequence). CDR3 sequence (DNA): TGTGCCAGCACCGATAGGGGAATGGGAGATACGCAGTATTTT. This translates into CASTDRGMGDTQYF. The whole variable domain, filled in from reference TRBV5-4 and TRBJ2-3, reads ETGVTQSPTHLIKTRGQQVTLRCSSQSGHNTVSWYQQALGQGPQFIFQYYREEENGRGNFPPRFSGLQFPNYSSELNVNALELDDSALYLCASTDRGMGDTQYFGPGTRLTVL.

The genes are TRBV20-1 and TRBJ2-3; no definite D call. V lost 3 bases, J lost 0 bases, and 7 bases lay in between. The CDR3 runs 13 residues. The germline V gene has CDR1 DFQATT and CDR2 SNEGSKA (reference sequence). CDR3 amino acids: CSARTLSTDTQYF. CDR3 in DNA: TGCAGTGCTAGGACACTCAGCACAGATACGCAGTATTTT.

Only a few counts were recorded for this clonotype. V and J are TRBV9 and TRBJ2-5, with 10 bases that match TRBD2. J gave up 5 bases and V 0 bases, and 4 bases lay outside the gene matches. CDR1 is SGDLS and CDR2 is YYNGEE in the germline V gene. The CDR3 is made up of 15 amino acids. The CDR3, as DNA: TGTGCCAGCAGCGTAGCTACTAGCGGGATTGAGACCCAGTACTTC. This gives the protein CASSVATSGIETQYF.

On this clonotype itself: The junction differs from germline at one of its ends, possibly a read error. The J gene is TRBJ2-2, the V gene TRBV6-2 or TRBV6-3, with D perhaps matching TRBD2 (5 bases). Germline CDR1 and CDR2: MNHEY and SVGEGT. The CDR3 covers 14 residues. As DNA, the CDR3 is TGTGCCAGCAGTTACACCGGGAACGCCGGGGAGCTGTTTTTT. Its translation: CASSYTGNAGELFF.

The chain joins TRBV12-3 or TRBV12-4 to TRBJ2-1, with 14 bases that match TRBD2. The CDR3 spans 12 residues. V trimming: 6 bases; J trimming: 16 bases; junction bases outside the gene matches: 5. In nucleotides, the CDR3 is TGTGCCAGCAGCTACGGGACTAGCGGGAGTTTCTTC. It specifies CASSYGTSGSFF.

The sample holds a few counts of this clonotype. This chain uses TRBV7-2 with TRBJ1-4; D is ambiguous. This CDR3 is 12 amino acids long. V lost 5 bases and J 8 bases, leaving 9 bases between the germline ends. The germline V gene has CDR1 SGHTA and CDR2 FQGNSA. Here the CDR3 DNA reads TGTGCCAGCAGCGCGAACAGCGAAAAACTGTTTTTT. Translating it yields CASSANSEKLFF. The whole variable domain, filled in from reference TRBV7-2 and TRBJ1-4, reads GAGVSQSPSNKVTEKGKDVELRCDPISGHTALYWYRQSLGQGLEFLIYFQGNSAPDKSGLPSDRFSAERTGGSVSTLTIQRTQQEDSAVYLCASSANSEKLFFGSGTQLSVL.

This clonotype turned up a few times. The chain combines TRBV18 with TRBJ1-1, with D maybe TRBD1 (5 bases). Germline CDR1 and CDR2: KGHSH and LQKENI. Trimming shortened V by 0 bases and J by 1 base, and 9 bases separated the two germline ends. This CDR3 contains 15 residues. The DNA for the CDR3 is TGTGCCAGCTCACCACCGATGGGGCAGAACACTGAAGCTTTCTTT. Its translation: CASSPPMGQNTEAFF.

The rearrangement joins TRBV28 to TRBJ2-1, with D possibly being TRBD1 (5 bases). Germline loops: CDR1 MDHEN, CDR2 SYDVKM. Trimming removed 5 bases at V and 6 bases at J, with 17 bases between. CDR3 size: 15 residues. DNA of the CDR3: TGTGCCAGCAGTAATCCTATTGGGGCAGCCAATGAGCAGTTCTTC. Encoded protein: CASSNPIGAANEQFF.

This clonotype has only one observation. The chain has TRBV12-5 and TRBJ2-2; TRBD2 matches at 15 bases. CDR3 length: 15 residues. The V gene end was trimmed by 9 bases and the J gene end by 5 bases; junction bases not matched to a gene: 4. Germline-derived CDR1 and CDR2 are LGHNT and FRNRAP. CDR3 protein: CASRGLAGGTGELFF. In DNA form, the CDR3 reads TGTGCTAGCCGGGGACTAGCGGGAGGAACCGGGGAGCTGTTTTTT.

The V and J genes are TRBV5-1 and TRBJ2-3; the match to TRBD2 covers 13 bases. With 3 bases clipped from V and 0 bases from J, the junction kept 19 bases outside the gene matches. The CDR3 has 22 amino acids. Looked up from germline, CDR1 is SGHRS and CDR2 is YFSETQ. The CDR3 coding sequence is TGCGCCAGCAGCTACACTGGGACTAGCGGGACCCCCTGGCCTTCTAGCACAGATACGCAGTATTTT. Translating gives CASSYTGTSGTPWPSSTDTQYF.

This chain uses TRBV5-1 with TRBJ2-2, with TRBD2 matching over 12 bases. The length of the CDR3 is 20 residues. J lost 4 bases, V lost 3 bases, and 16 bases had no gene match. Germline V gives CDR1 SGHRS, CDR2 YFSETQ. Here the CDR3 DNA reads TGCGCCAGCAGCTCTCGGCCGACTAGCGGGAGTCCCATATCCACCGGGGAGCTGTTTTTT. Its protein product is CASSSRPTSGSPISTGELFF.

The chain employs TRBV10-3 and TRBJ2-1, with TRBD2 matching 13 bases. Germline V gives CDR1 ENHRY, CDR2 SYGVKD. The V gene end was trimmed by 5 bases and the J gene end by 5 bases; junction bases not matched to a gene: 3. There are 15 residues in the CDR3. Here the CDR3 DNA reads TGTGCCATCAGTTTACTAGCGGGAGGGGACAATGAGCAGTTCTTC. Amino acids: CAISLLAGGDNEQFF.

This clonotype has a handful of counts. The J gene is TRBJ2-7, the V gene TRBV7-8; 8 nucleotides agree with TRBD2. CDR3 size: 14 residues. Trimming took 5 bases from V and 4 from J; bases not matched to a gene: 7. Germline-derived CDR1 and CDR2 are SGHVS and FQNEAQ. Here the CDR3 reads CASSPIREGYEQYF. CDR3 bases: TGTGCCAGCAGCCCTATACGGGAGGGGTACGAGCAGTACTTC.

This chain uses TRBV7-9 with TRBJ2-7; weak D call: TRBD2 (6 bases). Per the germline V gene, CDR1 is SEHNR and CDR2 is FQNEAQ (reference sequence). The germline V and J ends were trimmed by 5 bases and 2 bases, with 13 bases remaining between them. The CDR3 length is 14 residues. The CDR3 DNA is TGTGCCAGCAGCCTGGATGCGGGACCCTACGAGCAGTACTTC. Its translation is CASSLDAGPYEQYF.